This TCR beta chain was recovered during a study of a mutant IDH1 vaccine in newly diagnosed glioma. The protocol was immunoSEQ multiplex PCR, while the TCRdb copy is restricted to in-frame clones and leaves out a portion. The data hold 30,000 to 40,000 clones, with 75% to 85% observed a single time. CDR1 is SGHDT, CDR2 YYEEEE, per germline. V lost 0 bases, J lost 4 bases, and 5 bases lay in between. The CDR3 spans 12 residues. Time point meaning: baseline, week 1 (first vaccination visit). Treatment: pre-vaccination baseline after standard-of-care therapy. This TCR came from a man aged 40-50 years with glioma. Some clones in this sample may be carry-over from other donors' samples. The rearrangement joins TRBV5-6 to TRBJ2-7; D is undetermined. The sample in question was PBMCs, obtained from a glioma patient treated with radiotherapy, temozolomide or both. The CDR3 loop reads CASSLAPYEQYF. Here the CDR3 DNA reads TGTGCCAGCAGCTTGGCACCGTACGAGCAGTACTTC. Filled out from reference TRBV5-6 and TRBJ2-7, the complete variable domain reads DAGVTQSPTHLIKTRGQQVTLRCSPKSGHDTVSWYQQALGQGPQFIFQYYEEEERQRGNFPDRFSGHQFPNYSSELNVNALLLGDSALYLCASSLAPYEQYFGPGTRLTVT.